This T cell receptor (beta chain) came from a study of blood T cells in healthy people across ages. A second 7 to 11 cycle PCR used barcoded and J-beta primers. Each CDR3 protein is one row after TCRdb ran MiXCR on the 5' RACE reads. In the table there are some 900,000 distinct CDR3 sequences, 45% to 50% of which are singletons. Germline V gene sequence: CDR1 LGHNA, CDR2 YNFKEQ. There are 13 residues in the CDR3. The germline V and J ends were trimmed by 5 bases and 5 bases, with 13 bases remaining between them. Ranging in age from roughly 6 to 100, the donors were healthy Caucasian individuals from Russia. Total RNA extraction produced at least 6 micrograms (per sample) for the study.

Input material: blood. The rearrangement uses TRBV4-2 and TRBJ2-7, with D uncertain. This sequence originates from a man aged 25-45 years in good health. The CDR3 DNA follows: TGTGCCAGCAGCTTCGAGGAAGTCGACGAGCAGTACTTC. Encoded protein: CASSFEEVDEQYF.